The 11 T cell receptor beta chains listed next were all sequenced from one sample in a study of T cell responses to AZD1222 COVID-19 vaccine. The protocol was immunoSEQ multiplex PCR, while the TCRdb copy is restricted to in-frame clones and leaves out a portion. The repertoire holds some 170,000 clones, with 85% to 90% as singletons. The specimen comprised peripheral blood, sampled on day 0 of AZD1222 vaccination. These receptors were taken from an adult in good health.

The V and J genes are TRBV9 and TRBJ1-4; 9 bases map to TRBD1. The CDR3 contains 16 residues. Germline CDR1 SGDLS, CDR2 YYNGEE. V lost 4 bases to trimming and J lost 3 bases; unmatched junction nucleotides: 7. CDR3 coding DNA: TGTGCCAGCAGCCCACGAACAGGGGGCTCTAATGAAAAACTGTTTTTT. Amino acid sequence: CASSPRTGGSNEKLFF.

J is TRBJ2-7 and V is TRBV7-8; TRBD1 is a possible D gene (6 bases). The length of the CDR3 is 17 residues. Trimming removed 1 base at V and 0 bases at J, with 16 bases between. Germline CDR1 and CDR2: SGHVS and FQNEAQ. CDR3 in DNA: TGTGCCAGCAGCTTAGTCCCCCGGGACACAAGCTCCTACGAGCAGTACTTC. It yields the protein CASSLVPRDTSSYEQYF.

The chain links TRBV28 to TRBJ1-5, with 9 bases that match TRBD1. This CDR3 comprises 14 residues. Germline lookup yields CDR1 MDHEN and CDR2 SYDVKM. V shed 10 bases and J 3 bases; nucleotides not matched to a gene: 7. CDR3 coding DNA: TGTGCCACCCCGGGGGACAGGGCCAATCAGCCCCAGCATTTT. Its translation: CATPGDRANQPQHF.

This chain links TRBV7-2 with TRBJ2-1, with a tentative D call TRBD1 (5 bases). The germline V gene encodes CDR1 SGHTA and CDR2 FQGNSA. CDR3 length: 15 residues. Between the trimmed V and J ends, which lost 6 bases and 3 bases, there was a span of 15 bases. The CDR3 sequence is CASSLDKASYNEQFF. The DNA for the CDR3 is TGTGCCAGCAGTTTGGACAAAGCAAGCTACAATGAGCAGTTCTTC.

The J gene is TRBJ1-1, the V gene TRBV3-1 (or the pseudogene TRBV3-2); TRBD1 is a possible D gene (6 bases). Germline V gene data show CDR1 as LGHDT and CDR2 as YNNKEL (reference sequence). The CDR3 spans 14 residues. V was cut by 4 bases and J by 5 bases, with 14 bases left in between. This CDR3 is CASSRQGLGTEAFF. The CDR3 nucleotides are TGTGCCAGCAGCCGTCAGGGGTTGGGAACTGAAGCTTTCTTT.

J is TRBJ1-5 and V is TRBV9; 7 positions agree with TRBD1. In germline, CDR1 is SGDLS, CDR2 YYNGEE. Trimming took 3 bases from V and 3 from J; bases not matched to a gene: 6. The length of the CDR3 is 15 residues. CDR3 residues: CASSAEGAFNQPQHF. The CDR3 nucleotides read TGTGCCAGCAGCGCCGAGGGGGCGTTCAATCAGCCCCAGCATTTT.

The rearrangement links TRBV7-9 to TRBJ2-4; D is ambiguous. The CDR3 covers 14 residues. Germline values: CDR1 SEHNR, CDR2 FQNEAQ (reference sequence). V shed 9 bases and J shed 1 base, with 13 bases lying between them. The CDR3, as DNA: TGTGCCAGTGCTGGGGTTAGGGCCAAAAACATTCAGTACTTC. Translated, it gives CASAGVRAKNIQYF.

The gene calls are TRBV7-9 and TRBJ1-2; tentatively, D is TRBD1 (5 bases). The CDR3 has 15 amino acids. The germline V gene encodes CDR1 SEHNR and CDR2 FQNEAQ (reference sequence). V gave up 5 bases and J gave up 2 bases, with 15 bases separating them. The DNA of the CDR3 is TGTGCCAGCAGCCAAATCTCTACAGGAAACTATGGCTACACCTTC. The encoded protein is CASSQISTGNYGYTF.

The V and J genes are TRBV3-1 (or the pseudogene TRBV3-2) and TRBJ1-1, with D unclear. Per germline, CDR1 LGHDT and CDR2 YNNKEL (reference sequence). The CDR3 has 15 residues. V was pared by 0 bases and J by 3 bases, with 11 bases between. CDR3 in DNA: TGTGCCAGCAGCCAAGATACCAGGAGGTACACTGAAGCTTTCTTT. It specifies CASSQDTRRYTEAFF.

J is TRBJ1-1 and V is TRBV30, with 8 bases identical to TRBD1. The germline CDR1 and CDR2 sequences are GTSNPN and SVGIG (reference sequence). V shed 5 bases and J 1 base; nucleotides not matched to a gene: 6. CDR3 length: 14 residues. CDR3 bases: TGTGCCTGGGACAGGGGTCATGGGAACACTGAAGCTTTCTTT. As protein: CAWDRGHGNTEAFF. The variable domain in full, with the rest retrieved from reference TRBV30 and TRBJ1-1, is SQTIHQWPATLVQPVGSPLSLECTVEGTSNPNLYWYRQAAGRGLQLLFYSVGIGQISSEVPQNLSASRPQDRQFILSSKKLLLSDSGFYLCAWDRGHGNTEAFFGQGTRLTVV.

The rearrangement joins TRBV7-3 to TRBJ2-3, with unresolved D. This CDR3 region has 12 residues. Trimming cost V 1 base and J 1 base, with 0 bases left between them. Germline V gene lookup returns CDR1 SGHTA and CDR2 FQGTGA. CDR3 nucleotides: TGTGCCAGCAGCTTAAGCACAGATACGCAGTATTTT. Translating gives CASSLSTDTQYF.